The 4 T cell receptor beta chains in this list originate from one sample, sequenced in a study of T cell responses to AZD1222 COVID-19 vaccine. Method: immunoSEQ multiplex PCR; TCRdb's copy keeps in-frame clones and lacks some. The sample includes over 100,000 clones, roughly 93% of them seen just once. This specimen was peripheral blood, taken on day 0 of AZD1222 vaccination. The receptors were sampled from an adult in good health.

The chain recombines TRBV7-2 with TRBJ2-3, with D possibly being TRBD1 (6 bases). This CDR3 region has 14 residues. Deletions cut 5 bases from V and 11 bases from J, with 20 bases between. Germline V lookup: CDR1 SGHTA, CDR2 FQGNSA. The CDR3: CASSQGQPQIGQYF. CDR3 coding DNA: TGTGCCAGCAGCCAGGGACAACCCCAGATAGGGCAGTATTTT.

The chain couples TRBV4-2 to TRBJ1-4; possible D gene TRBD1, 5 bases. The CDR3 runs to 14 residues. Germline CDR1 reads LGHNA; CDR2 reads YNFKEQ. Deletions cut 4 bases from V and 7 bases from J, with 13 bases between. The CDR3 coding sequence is TGTGCCAGCAGCCCCCGGCAGGGCGGTGAAAAACTGTTTTTT. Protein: CASSPRQGGEKLFF.

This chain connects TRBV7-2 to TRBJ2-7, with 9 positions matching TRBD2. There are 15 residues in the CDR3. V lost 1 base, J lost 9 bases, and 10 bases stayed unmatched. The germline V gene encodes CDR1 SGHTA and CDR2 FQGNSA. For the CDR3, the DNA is TGTGCCAGCAGCTTAGGGGTCGGGACTAGCTTTTGGCAGTACTTC. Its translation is CASSLGVGTSFWQYF.

CDR3 protein: CASSLGWGNGDNEQFF. The CDR3 region has the DNA TGTGCCAGCAGCTTAGGGTGGGGGAATGGTGACAATGAGCAGTTCTTC. The V and J genes are TRBV13 and TRBJ2-1, with D perhaps TRBD1 or TRBD2 (5 bases each). The CDR3 length is 16 residues. Trimming took off 0 bases at V and 5 bases at J, with 14 bases between the two ends. The germline V gene encodes CDR1 PRHDT and CDR2 FYEKMQ (reference sequence).